The present entry profiles one T cell receptor beta chain with its context. Its antigen is still unknown. These data belong to a study of CD8+ T cells in alopecia areata. V lost 6 bases and J lost 1, with 9 bases in between. The CDR3 loop spans 13 amino acids. The germline gives CDR1 SEHNR, CDR2 FQNEAQ (reference sequence). RNA, once extracted, was reverse transcribed into cDNA for use as the sequencing template. Assay: immunoSEQ multiplex PCR; the TCRdb copy retains only in-frame clones and omits some. Of 250,000 to 350,000 clones listed, 45% to 70% are singletons. Overall study results and limits: Treatment with tofacitinib significantly lowered scalp clonality and reduced expanded CD8+ clones among the top 100. Researchers say the link of baseline CD8+ expansion to response remains uncertain, with one nonresponder.

Treatment of the sample: oral pan-JAK inhibitor, 5-10 mg twice daily. Lesional scalp punch biopsies and peripheral blood came from alopecia areata patients. The starting material was CD4+ T cells sorted from blood, obtained around week 54, from a patient treated with tofacitinib. The chain carries TRBV7-9 and TRBJ1-1; tentative D call: TRBD1 (5 bases). The TCR sequence derives from a human donor with alopecia areata. CDR3 nucleotides: TGTGCCAGCAGTCTGGACACGAACACTGAAGCTTTCTTT. As protein: CASSLDTNTEAFF.